The source of this T cell receptor beta chain is a study of blood T cell repertoires in COVID-19. Study context: Collection of acute and convalescent COVID-19 samples took place in the United States, Italy and Spain. Sources were T cells, B-cell-depleted T cells, or PBMCs; the material itself was cDNA or gDNA.

TCRdb's table, derived via immunoSEQ multiplex PCR, lists solely in-frame clones and lacks some. The profile covers roughly 520,000 clones, with roughly 88% appearing a single time and 1.8% taken by the ten largest. The CDR3 loop spans 17 amino acids. The ends were cut back, 3 bases at V and 5 bases at J, with 22 bases in the middle. CDR1 and CDR2 from the germline V gene are KGHSH and LQKENI. Individuals drawn from under 30 US areas were about 18 to 95 years old. Symptom resolution, clearance, or two negative PCRs marked the recovered donors of Cohort 3. J is TRBJ1-2 and V is TRBV18; D gene unclear. The receptor's source is a woman in her forties who had recovered from COVID-19. Material: PBMCs or T cells enriched from blood (not recorded which). As DNA, the CDR3 is TGTGCCAGCTCACCCCCCTACAATCAGCGGGCCTTATATGGCTACACCTTC. This codes for CASSPPYNQRALYGYTF.